The present entry profiles one TCR beta chain with its context. Its target is unknown. Primers: 60 Vbeta forward and 13 Jbeta reverse. Original methodology: As a later analysis found, there were about 80 million unique TCR beta chains, of which about 10 million were shared. The protocol was immunoSEQ multiplex PCR, while the TCRdb copy is restricted to in-frame clones and leaves out a portion. V and J calls plus clone size are reproduced from that table; the DNA served to infer D and trimming. The sample lists some 150,000 clones; around 82% were seen once. CDR3 length equals 14 residues. The V and J ends lost 1 base and 3 bases respectively, with 10 bases between them. Germline CDR1 and CDR2: MGHRA and YSYEKL. The sample is drawn from a study of cytomegalovirus exposure and HLA in healthy donors. General study results and limits: For most TCR beta V segments, an earlier analysis put the productive rate at about 90% or about 30% of the time.

The receptor comes from a woman aged 45-60 years in good health and CMV-seropositive. This chain links TRBV4-1 with TRBJ2-7, with D perhaps TRBD2 (5 bases). The sample was PBMCs. The CDR3 reads CASSQAIAGYEQYF. For the CDR3, the DNA is TGCGCCAGCAGCCAAGCAATCGCGGGCTACGAGCAGTACTTC.